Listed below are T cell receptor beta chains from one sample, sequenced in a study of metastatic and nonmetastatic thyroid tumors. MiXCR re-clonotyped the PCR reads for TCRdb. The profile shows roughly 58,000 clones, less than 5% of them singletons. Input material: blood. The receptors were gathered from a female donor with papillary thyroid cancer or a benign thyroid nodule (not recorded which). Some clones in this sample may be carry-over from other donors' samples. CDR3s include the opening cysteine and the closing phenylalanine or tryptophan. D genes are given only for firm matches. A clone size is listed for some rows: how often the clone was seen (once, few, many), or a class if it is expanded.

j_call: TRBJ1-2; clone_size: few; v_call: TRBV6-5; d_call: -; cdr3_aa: CASSYSVYAVNGYTF; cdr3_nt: TGTGCCAGCAGTTACTCTGTGTACGCGGTGAATGGCTACACCTTC
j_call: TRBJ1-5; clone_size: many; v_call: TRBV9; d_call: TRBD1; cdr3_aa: CASSAPRDRGAHGPTAGVRQPQHF; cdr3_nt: TGTGCCAGCAGCGCACCTAGGGACAGGGGGGCCCATGGTCCGACTGCCGGGGTTCGGCAGCCCCAGCATTTT
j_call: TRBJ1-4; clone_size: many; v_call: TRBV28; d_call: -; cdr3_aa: CASSYSRDGLREKLFF; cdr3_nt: TGTGCCAGCAGTTACTCCAGGGACGGCTTAAGGGAAAAACTGTTTTTT
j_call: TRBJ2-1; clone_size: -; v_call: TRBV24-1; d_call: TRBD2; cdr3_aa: CSTSNPGGSNEQFF; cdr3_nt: TGTTCCACCTCCAATCCGGGAGGGTCCAATGAGCAGTTCTTT
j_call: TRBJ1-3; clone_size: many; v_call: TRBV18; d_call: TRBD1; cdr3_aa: CASSPTPGQSSGNTIYF; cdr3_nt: TGTGCCAGCTCACCAACCCCGGGACAGAGCTCTGGAAACACCATATATTTT
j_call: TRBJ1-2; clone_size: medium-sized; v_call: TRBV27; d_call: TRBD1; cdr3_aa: CASSRGAQGRNGYTF; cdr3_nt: TGTGCCAGCAGCAGGGGGGCTCAGGGACGGAATGGCTACACCTTC
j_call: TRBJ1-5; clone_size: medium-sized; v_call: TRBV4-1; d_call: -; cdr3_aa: CASSLEGGNQPQHF; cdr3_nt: TGCGCCAGCAGCCTGGAGGGGGGAAATCAGCCCCAGCATTTT
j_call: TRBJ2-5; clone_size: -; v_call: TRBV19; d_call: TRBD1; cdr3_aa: CASSWGTAQETQYF; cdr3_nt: TGTGCCAGTAGTTGGGGGACAGCCCAAGAGACCCAGTACTTC
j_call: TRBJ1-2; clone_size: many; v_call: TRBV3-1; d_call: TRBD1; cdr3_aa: CASSPGTGGDYGYTF; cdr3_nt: TGTGCCAGCAGCCCCGGGACAGGGGGAGACTATGGCTACACCTTC
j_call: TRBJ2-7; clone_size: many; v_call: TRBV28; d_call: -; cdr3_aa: CASSFGTYSYEQYF; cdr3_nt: TGTGCCAGCAGTTTTGGGACTTACTCCTACGAGCAGTACTTC
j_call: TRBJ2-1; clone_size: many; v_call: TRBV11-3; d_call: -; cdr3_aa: CASSLGSSSYNEQFF; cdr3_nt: TGTGCCAGCAGCCTAGGCTCTAGCTCCTACAATGAGCAGTTCTTC
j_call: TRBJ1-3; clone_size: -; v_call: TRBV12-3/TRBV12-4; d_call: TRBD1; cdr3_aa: CASSPGQGTNTIYF; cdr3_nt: TGTGCCAGCAGTCCCGGACAGGGGACAAACACCATATATTTT
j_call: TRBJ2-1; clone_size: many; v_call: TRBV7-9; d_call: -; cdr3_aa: CASSPPRRSSYNEQFF; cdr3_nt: TGTGCCAGCAGCCCCCCCCGTAGGAGCTCCTACAATGAGCAGTTCTTC
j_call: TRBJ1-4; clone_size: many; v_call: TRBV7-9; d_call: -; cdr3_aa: CASSLAQPKREKLFF; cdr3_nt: TGTGCCAGCAGCTTAGCGCAGCCAAAGAGGGAAAAACTGTTTTTT
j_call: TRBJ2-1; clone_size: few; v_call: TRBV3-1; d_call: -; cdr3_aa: CASSQDGAGFYNEQFF; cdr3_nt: TGTGCCAGCAGCCAAGACGGGGCCGGGTTCTACAATGAGCAGTTCTTC
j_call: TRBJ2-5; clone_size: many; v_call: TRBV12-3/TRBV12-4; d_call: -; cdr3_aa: CASSLGPRGETQYF; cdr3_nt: TGTGCCAGCAGTTTAGGCCCAAGGGGAGAGACCCAGTACTTC
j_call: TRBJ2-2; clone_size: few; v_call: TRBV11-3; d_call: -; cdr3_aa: CASSFRQAGGELFF; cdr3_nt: TGTGCCAGCAGCTTTAGGCAGGCCGGCGGGGAGCTGTTTTTT
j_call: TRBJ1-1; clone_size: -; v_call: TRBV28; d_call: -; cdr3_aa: CASRFGRGGRYAEAFF; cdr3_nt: TGTGCCAGCAGGTTTGGCAGGGGAGGCAGATACGCTGAAGCTTTCTTT
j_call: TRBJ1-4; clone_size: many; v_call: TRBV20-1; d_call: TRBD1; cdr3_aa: CSAKGPQGRKLFF; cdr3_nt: TGCAGTGCTAAGGGACCACAGGGGCGAAAACTGTTTTTT
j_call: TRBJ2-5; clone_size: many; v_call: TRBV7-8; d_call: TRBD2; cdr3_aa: CASSPGLAGKETQYF; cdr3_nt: TGTGCCAGCAGCCCAGGACTAGCGGGAAAAGAGACCCAGTACTTC
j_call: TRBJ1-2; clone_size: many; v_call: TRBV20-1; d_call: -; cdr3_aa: CSAPGLSNYGYTF; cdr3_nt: TGCAGTGCCCCAGGACTCTCTAACTATGGCTACACCTTC
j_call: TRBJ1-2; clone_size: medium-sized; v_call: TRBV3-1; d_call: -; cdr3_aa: CASSQVPDYGYTF; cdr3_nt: TGTGCCAGCAGCCAAGTTCCAGATTATGGCTACACCTTC
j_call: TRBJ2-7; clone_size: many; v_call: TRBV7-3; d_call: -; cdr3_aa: CASSFGWGQAATYEQYF; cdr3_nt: TGTGCCAGCAGCTTTGGTTGGGGGCAGGCAGCAACCTACGAGCAGTACTTC
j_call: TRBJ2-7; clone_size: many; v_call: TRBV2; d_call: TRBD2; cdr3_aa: CASSGAGLPEQYF; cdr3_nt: TGTGCCAGCAGTGGAGCGGGACTCCCTGAACAGTACTTC
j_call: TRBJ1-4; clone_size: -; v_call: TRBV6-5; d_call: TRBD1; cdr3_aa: CASRYRDRNEKLFF; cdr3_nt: TGTGCCAGCAGGTACCGGGACAGAAATGAAAAACTGTTTTTT
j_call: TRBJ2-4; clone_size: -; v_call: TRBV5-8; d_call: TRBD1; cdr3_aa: CASSLGTGGNIQYF; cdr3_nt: TGTGCCAGTTCCCTGGGGACAGGGGGTAACATTCAGTACTTC
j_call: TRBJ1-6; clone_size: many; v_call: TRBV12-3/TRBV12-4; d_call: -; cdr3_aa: CASSFSSPENSPLHF; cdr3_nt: TGTGCCAGCAGTTTTTCCTCCCCAGAAAATTCACCCCTCCACTTT
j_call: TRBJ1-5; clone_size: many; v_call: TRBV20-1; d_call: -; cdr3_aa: CSASEGRSNQPQHF; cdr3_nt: TGCAGTGCTAGTGAAGGACGGAGCAATCAGCCCCAGCATTTT
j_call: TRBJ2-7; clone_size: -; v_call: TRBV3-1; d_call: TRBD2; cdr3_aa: CASSQDVAGGSYEQYF; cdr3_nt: TGTGCCAGCAGCCAAGACGTAGCGGGGGGGTCCTACGAGCAGTACTTC
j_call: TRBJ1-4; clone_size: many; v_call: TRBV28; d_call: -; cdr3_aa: CASSSYRSGFNEKLFF; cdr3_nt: TGTGCCAGCAGTTCCTACCGATCTGGGTTTAATGAAAAACTGTTTTTT
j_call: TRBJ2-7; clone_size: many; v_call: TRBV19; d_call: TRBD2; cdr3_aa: CATRPSGSTGPYEQYF; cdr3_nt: TGTGCCACCCGTCCTAGCGGGAGTACAGGCCCCTACGAGCAGTACTTC
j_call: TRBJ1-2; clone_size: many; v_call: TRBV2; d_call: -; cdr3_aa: CASSLLSDYGYTF; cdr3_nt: TGTGCCAGCAGTCTCCTTTCCGACTATGGCTACACCTTC
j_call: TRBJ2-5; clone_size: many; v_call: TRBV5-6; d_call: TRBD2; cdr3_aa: CASSRLTSGSRETQYF; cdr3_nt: TGTGCCAGCAGCCGCTTGACTAGCGGGAGTAGAGAGACCCAGTACTTC